The 30 T cell receptor beta chains listed next were all sequenced from one sample in a study of blood T cells in healthy people across ages (dated by TCRdb to between 2014 and 2017). Library preparation used 5' RACE. The instrument given in TCRdb is Illumina HiSeq 2500. A second PCR of roughly 7 to 11 cycles was run with a J-beta primer mix and a sample-barcoded 5' primer. Clones were called with MiXCR by TCRdb after fastp trimmed the public reads at Q25, and only in-frame beta chains were retained. Merged by CDR3 protein, the rows form single entries marked with the most common genes and DNA. Within this sample are approximately 1,100,000 distinct CDR3 sequences, with under 45% of them counted one time only. About 20% of the sample is held by the ten biggest clonotypes. Sequenced material: blood. These receptors were taken from a woman aged 55-69 years in good health.

V gene TRBV12-3 or TRBV12-4 combines with J gene TRBJ1-2; D is perhaps TRBD1 (5 bases). V was trimmed by 6 bases and J by 8 bases, leaving 19 bases between them. The CDR3 has 14 amino acids. Written as DNA, the CDR3 is TGTGCCAGCAGACCGGGGACGGCCCGCGGAGGCTACACCTTC. It translates to CASRPGTARGGYTF.

This chain uses TRBV30 with TRBJ2-6; no reliable D call. The CDR3 covers 11 residues. Germline V gene lookup returns CDR1 GTSNPN and CDR2 SVGIG (reference sequence). Trimming pared 3 bases from V and 8 bases from J, leaving 5 bases between. CDR3 protein: CAWRDPNVLTF. In DNA form, the CDR3 reads TGTGCCTGGAGGGATCCCAACGTCCTGACTTTC.

Ten or more counts support this clonotype. CDR3 in amino acids: CASSSRDYEQYF. In nucleotides, the CDR3 is TGTGCCAGCAGCTCGCGGGACTACGAGCAGTACTTC. The rearrangement uses TRBV11-3 and TRBJ2-7; D perhaps matches TRBD2 (6 bases). Germline assignment: CDR1 SGHNT and CDR2 YENEEA. CDR3 length: 12 amino acids. V lost 4 bases, J lost 3 bases, and 7 bases lay in between.

A note on this clonotype: Possible read error: a much larger clone is one base away. The CDR3 is CSVEGRAGNSYNEQFF. The CDR3 nucleotides are TGCAGCGTTGAAGGGCGAGCGGGCAACTCCTACAATGAGCAGTTCTTC. The chain couples TRBV29-1 to TRBJ2-1; TRBD2 is a possible D gene (6 bases). This CDR3 has 16 residues. The germline CDR1 and CDR2 sequences are SQVTM and ANQGSEA. The V and J ends lost 1 base and 0 bases respectively, with 13 bases between them.

The chain has TRBV5-6 and TRBJ2-7; D is perhaps TRBD2 (6 bases). The J call is uncertain, as TRBJ2-4 better fits the DNA end. The CDR3 totals 15 residues. Germline values: CDR1 SGHDT, CDR2 YYEEEE. The CDR3: CASSLVSGPVNIQYF. As DNA, the CDR3 is TGTGCCAGCAGCTTGGTTAGCGGACCCGTAAACATTCAGTACTTC.

The genes are TRBV3-1 and TRBJ2-1, with D possibly being TRBD2 (6 bases). The CDR3 contains 15 residues. The V gene lost 7 bases and the J gene lost 3 bases, with 16 bases spanning the gap. The V gene's germline CDR1 is LGHDT and CDR2 YNNKEL (reference sequence). CDR3 sequence: CASTLGGRGYNEQFF. CDR3 nucleotides: TGTGCCAGCACCCTGGGGGGTCGGGGCTACAATGAGCAGTTCTTC.

A note on this clonotype: It may be a read error: a sequence one base away is much more abundant. This rearrangement joins TRBV4-1 to TRBJ2-5; 7 bases are a match to TRBD2. The germline V gene encodes CDR1 MGHRA and CDR2 YSYEKL. Losses at the gene ends were 0 bases for V and 11 bases for J; bases not matched to a gene: 15. This CDR3 has 16 amino acids. In DNA form, the CDR3 reads TGCGCCAGCAGCCAAGAGCAGCGGGAAAACTACAATGAGCAGTACTTC. This encodes CASSQEQRENYNEQYF.

V is TRBV2 and J is TRBJ2-5, with 10 nucleotides matching TRBD1. The CDR3 runs to 13 residues. V dropped 6 bases and J dropped 3; count of bases not matched to a gene: 1. CDR1 SNHLY and CDR2 FYNNEI come from the germline V gene. This CDR3 is CASRTGGEETQYF. In DNA, the CDR3 is TGTGCCAGCAGGACAGGGGGCGAAGAGACCCAGTACTTC. The full variable domain, rest sourced from reference TRBV2 and TRBJ2-5, is EPEVTQTPSHQVTQMGQEVILRCVPISNHLYFYWYRQILGQKVEFLVSFYNNEISEKSEIFDDQFSVERPDGSNFTLKIRSTKLEDSAMYFCASRTGGEETQYFGPGTRLLVL.

At least ten counts were recorded for this clonotype. V gene TRBV29-1 combines with J gene TRBJ2-1; TRBD2 is a possible D gene (6 bases). The CDR3 has 11 amino acids. CDR1 and CDR2 (germline): SQVTM, ANQGSEA. Trimming took 6 bases from V and 9 from J, leaving 12 bases between them. CDR3 nucleotide sequence: TGCAGCGTCGGGGACGGGGGTGAGCAGTTCTTC. Its translation: CSVGDGGEQFF.

The gene calls are TRBV7-2 and TRBJ2-1; TRBD1 or TRBD2 may be the D gene (5 bases each). V shed 2 bases and J shed 9 bases, with 20 bases lying between them. The CDR3 extends over 16 amino acids. Per germline, CDR1 SGHTA and CDR2 FQGNSA. In nucleotides, the CDR3 is TGTGCCAGCAGCTTACGGGGCTCCCTGCAGTTCGCTGAGCAGTTCTTC. Its translation: CASSLRGSLQFAEQFF.

The chain carries TRBV29-1 and TRBJ1-1; D possibly corresponds to TRBD1 (6 bases). Germline CDR1 and CDR2: SQVTM and ANQGSEA. The V gene lost 4 bases and the J gene lost 2 bases, with 14 bases spanning the gap. The CDR3 has 14 amino acids. The CDR3 region is CSVVRQGTNTEAFF. The CDR3 DNA reads as TGCAGCGTTGTTCGGCAGGGGACCAACACTGAAGCTTTCTTT.

The rearrangement links TRBV25-1 to TRBJ1-2, with D tentatively TRBD1 (6 bases). The germline V and J ends were trimmed by 0 bases and 5 bases, with 13 bases remaining between them. There are 15 residues in the CDR3. CDR1 and CDR2 (germline): MGHDK, SYGVNS. The chain's CDR3 is CASSEYQDRTYGYTF. The CDR3, as DNA: TGTGCCAGCAGTGAATATCAGGACAGAACGTATGGCTACACCTTC.

The chain has TRBV2 and TRBJ1-4; D might be TRBD1 (5 bases). In germline, CDR1 is SNHLY, CDR2 FYNNEI. V was pared by 5 bases and J by 5 bases, with 12 bases between. CDR3 length: 14 residues. CDR3 region: CASSSLWGNEKLFF. CDR3 nucleotide sequence: TGTGCCAGCAGTTCCTTGTGGGGCAATGAAAAACTGTTTTTT.

The sample holds a few counts of this clonotype. The V call is TRBV12-3 or TRBV12-4, the J call TRBJ2-7; D call uncertain. Between the trimmed V and J ends, which lost 6 bases and 6 bases, there was a span of 9 bases. The CDR3 is made up of 11 amino acids. The CDR3: CASRGPAEQYF. For the CDR3, the DNA is TGTGCCAGCAGAGGACCCGCCGAGCAGTACTTC.

The sample holds a few counts of this clonotype. The chain recombines TRBV7-2 with TRBJ2-1; D not resolved. V was cut by 2 bases and J by 0 bases, with 17 bases left in between. This CDR3 is built from 18 residues. Germline V gene lookup returns CDR1 SGHTA and CDR2 FQGNSA. The CDR3 nucleotides are TGTGCCAGCAGCTTAATGGCCGTTGGGGTTAGCTCCTACAATGAGCAGTTCTTC. As protein: CASSLMAVGVSSYNEQFF.

This clonotype has ten or more counts. V usage is TRBV4-1 and J usage is TRBJ2-3, with 8 positions matching TRBD2. The V segment lost 5 bases and the J segment 3 bases; nucleotides outside the gene matches: 10. The CDR3 extends over 16 amino acids. Looked up from germline, CDR1 is MGHRA and CDR2 is YSYEKL. As DNA, the CDR3 is TGCGCCAGCAGCTCCCACCTGGCGGGAGGTACAGATACGCAGTATTTT. Translating it yields CASSSHLAGGTDTQYF.

This clonotype was seen only a few times. The CDR3 loop reads CASSLSRTGVFGYTF. CDR3 coding DNA: TGTGCCAGCAGTTTATCGAGGACAGGGGTTTTCGGCTACACCTTC. The rearrangement uses TRBV27 and TRBJ1-2; 9 bases are shared with TRBD1. Unmatched junction bases numbered 7, after V lost 0 bases and J lost 8 bases. The CDR3 spans 15 residues. Germline V CDR1 and CDR2: MNHEY, SMNVEV (reference sequence).

The gene calls are TRBV2 and TRBJ1-2; D is unresolved. Per the germline V gene, CDR1 is SNHLY and CDR2 is FYNNEI. V lost 4 bases and J lost 1, with 10 bases in between. CDR3 length equals 14 residues. CDR3 region: CASSGEGINYGYTF. The CDR3 nucleotides read TGTGCCAGCAGTGGAGAGGGAATTAACTATGGCTACACCTTC.

The chain combines TRBV30 with TRBJ2-7; D may be TRBD1 (6 bases). The V end lost 3 bases, the J end lost 1 base, and 10 bases lay between the germline ends. The CDR3 spans 13 residues. In germline, CDR1 is GTSNPN, CDR2 SVGIG (reference sequence). CDR3 in amino acids: CAWSGDISYEQYF. In DNA form, the CDR3 reads TGTGCCTGGAGCGGGGACATTTCCTACGAGCAGTACTTC.

The gene calls are TRBV14 and TRBJ1-4, with D possibly matching TRBD1 (5 bases). Trimming removed 3 bases at V and 8 bases at J, with 19 bases between. The CDR3 has 16 amino acids. Germline V CDR1 and CDR2: SGHDN, FVKESK. CDR3 loop: CASSHDSGTYSEKLFF. Written as DNA, the CDR3 is TGTGCCAGCAGCCATGACTCCGGGACTTATTCCGAAAAACTGTTTTTT.

The chain links TRBV12-3 or TRBV12-4 to TRBJ2-7, with D maybe TRBD2 (5 bases). CDR3 length equals 13 residues. V gave up 3 bases and J gave up 2 bases, with 8 bases separating them. The CDR3 spells CASSLHGTYEQYF. The CDR3 nucleotides read TGTGCCAGCAGTTTGCACGGGACCTACGAGCAGTACTTC.

This chain uses TRBV5-6 with TRBJ1-4; no firm D call. V lost 2 bases and J 5 bases, leaving 10 bases between the germline ends. The V gene's germline CDR1 is SGHDT and CDR2 YYEEEE. The CDR3 extends over 14 amino acids. CDR3 amino acids: CASSLGHLNEKLFF. Written as DNA, the CDR3 is TGTGCCAGCAGCTTAGGGCATCTAAATGAAAAACTGTTTTTT.

V is TRBV9 and J is TRBJ1-4; no clear D. The germline V and J ends were trimmed by 0 bases and 0 bases, with 9 bases remaining between them. The germline V gene has CDR1 SGDLS and CDR2 YYNGEE. CDR3 size: 16 residues. The CDR3 DNA reads as TGTGCCAGCAGCGTAGGTCGGCGGGCAACTAATGAAAAACTGTTTTTT. It yields the protein CASSVGRRATNEKLFF.

In its sample, this clonotype was seen a few times. The chain employs TRBV7-9 and TRBJ2-7; D unresolved. Germline loops: CDR1 SEHNR, CDR2 FQNEAQ (reference sequence). Trimming removed 5 bases at V and 3 bases at J, with 11 bases between. The CDR3 runs 13 residues. This chain's CDR3 is CASSAPTSYEQYF. The CDR3, as DNA: TGTGCCAGCAGCGCGCCCACCAGCTACGAGCAGTACTTC.

V usage is TRBV9 and J usage is TRBJ2-1, with a weak D call TRBD2 (5 bases). Germline V gene lookup returns CDR1 SGDLS and CDR2 YYNGEE. Trimming stripped 0 bases from V and 5 bases from J, with 12 bases between. There are 15 residues in the CDR3. Here the CDR3 DNA reads TGTGCCAGCAGCGTAGTCGTCGGACTGAACAATGAGCAGTTCTTC. The encoded protein is CASSVVVGLNNEQFF.

This chain links TRBV29-1 with TRBJ2-7; unclear D gene. The CDR3 is made up of 11 amino acids. The V end lost 4 bases, the J end lost 4 bases, and 8 bases lay between the germline ends. Germline V gene data show CDR1 as SQVTM and CDR2 as ANQGSEA. The CDR3 region has the DNA TGCAGCGTTGGTAAACAGTACGAGCAGTACTTC. Translation: CSVGKQYEQYF.

The chain is built from TRBV7-9 and TRBJ2-4; D ambiguous. Germline CDR1 and CDR2: SEHNR and FQNEAQ (reference sequence). V gave up 5 bases and J gave up 3 bases, with 11 bases separating them. The length of the CDR3 is 14 residues. CDR3 nucleotides: TGTGCCAGCAGCCGGTCTGGCAACAAAAACATTCAGTACTTC. Protein: CASSRSGNKNIQYF.

The chain couples TRBV19 to TRBJ2-3; 10 bases are a match to TRBD1. The germline V gene encodes CDR1 LNHDA and CDR2 SQIVND (reference sequence). CDR3 length equals 13 residues. The V gene end was trimmed by 8 bases and the J gene end by 8 bases; junction bases not matched to a gene: 7. CDR3 amino acids: CASRQGASATQYF. CDR3 sequence (DNA): TGTGCCAGTCGACAGGGGGCCAGTGCTACGCAGTATTTT.

The chain recombines TRBV12-5 with TRBJ1-5; no clear D gene. The CDR3 is 13 residues long. Germline-derived CDR1 and CDR2 are LGHNT and FRNRAP. Trimming pared 5 bases from V and 5 bases from J, leaving 10 bases between. CDR3 coding DNA: TGTGCTAGTGGTGTGAATGGCGATCAGCCCCAGCATTTT. This translates into CASGVNGDQPQHF. The entire variable domain, with the rest obtained from reference TRBV12-5 and TRBJ1-5, is as follows: DARVTQTPRHKVTEMGQEVTMRCQPILGHNTVFWYRQTMMQGLELLAYFRNRAPLDDSGMPKDRFSAEMPDATLATLKIQPSEPRDSAVYFCASGVNGDQPQHFGDGTRLSIL.

The rearrangement links TRBV6-2 or TRBV6-3 to TRBJ2-3; D may be TRBD1 (6 bases). The ends were cut back, 6 bases at V and 3 bases at J, with 13 bases in the middle. The CDR3 spans 14 residues. Per germline, CDR1 MNHEY and CDR2 SVGEGT. The CDR3 reads CASRLRGTTDTQYF. The CDR3 nucleotides are TGTGCCAGCAGGCTCAGGGGTACTACAGATACGCAGTATTTT.